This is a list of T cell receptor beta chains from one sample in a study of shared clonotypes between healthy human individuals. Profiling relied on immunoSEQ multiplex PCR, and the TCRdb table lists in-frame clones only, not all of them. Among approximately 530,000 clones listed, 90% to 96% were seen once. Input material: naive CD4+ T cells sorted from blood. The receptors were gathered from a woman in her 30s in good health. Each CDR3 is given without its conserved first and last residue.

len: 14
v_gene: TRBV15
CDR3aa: ATSRDTGVGNEKLF

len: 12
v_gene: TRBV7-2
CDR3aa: ASSRGGPHNEQF

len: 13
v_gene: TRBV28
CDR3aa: ASSSAEAGEQPQH

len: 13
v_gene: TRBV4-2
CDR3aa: ASSPLAIMNTEAF

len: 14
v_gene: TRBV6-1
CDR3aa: ASSGTTRTDEETQY

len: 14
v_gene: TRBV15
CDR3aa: ATSRDEANSNQPQH

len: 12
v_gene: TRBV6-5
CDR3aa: ASSYMQSGQPQH

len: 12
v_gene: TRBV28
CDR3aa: ASSGQGGNYGYT

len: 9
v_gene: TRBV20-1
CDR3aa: SALGTDGYT

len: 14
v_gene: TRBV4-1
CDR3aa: ASSQEFDRAQNIQY

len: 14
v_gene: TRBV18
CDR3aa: ASSPLGTGTINEQF

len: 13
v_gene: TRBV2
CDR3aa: ASSELESSYNEQF

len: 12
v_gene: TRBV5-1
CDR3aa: ASSLVDRGTEAF

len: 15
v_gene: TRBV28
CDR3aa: ASSLWKDAASRSPLH

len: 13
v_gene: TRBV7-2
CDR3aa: ASSPRLGSSYEQY

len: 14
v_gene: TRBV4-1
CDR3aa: ASSRPGQGLGNTIY

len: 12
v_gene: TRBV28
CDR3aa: ASTRTAVINTIY

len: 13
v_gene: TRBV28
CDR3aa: ASSQGGAGANVLT

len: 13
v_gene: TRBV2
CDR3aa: ASSEGLGDYNEQF

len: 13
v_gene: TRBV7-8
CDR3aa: ASSLTTSGNTEAF

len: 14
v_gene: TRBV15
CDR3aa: ATSRITSGKNNEQF

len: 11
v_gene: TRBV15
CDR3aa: ATSSTGNTEAF

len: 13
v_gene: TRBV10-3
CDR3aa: AISAEGATNEKLF

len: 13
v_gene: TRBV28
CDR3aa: ASSLRPGPTYEQY